This is a list of T cell receptor beta chains from one sample in a study of T cell responses to AZD1222 COVID-19 vaccine. Profiled with immunoSEQ multiplex PCR; TCRdb holds only in-frame clones, not every one. The sample lists over 130,000 clones; 88% were seen once. Source: peripheral blood, taken on day 0 of AZD1222 vaccination. The receptors were gathered from an adult in good health. Both conserved end residues are part of each CDR3. Fields, in order: D gene, J gene, clone size, V gene, CDR3 DNA, CDR3 protein. A D gene is named only where the DNA matches it firmly. Rows may omit the clone size; those that give it use once, few, many or a size class.

. TRBJ2-4 . TRBV7-9 TGTGCCAGCAGCTTACGAGCCAACATTCAGTACTTC CASSLRANIQYF
TRBD1 TRBJ2-1 . TRBV10-3 TGTGCCATCAGGAGACAGGGCTCCTACAATGAGCAGTTCTTC CAIRRQGSYNEQFF
. TRBJ2-1 few TRBV7-3 TGTGCCAGCAGCTCTACCAGCAACAATGAGCAGTTCTTC CASSSTSNNEQFF
TRBD2 TRBJ2-2 . TRBV10-3 TGTGCCATCAGTTCGCCCCGGACTAGCGGGAACACCGGGGAGCTGTTTTTT CAISSPRTSGNTGELFF
. TRBJ2-7 . TRBV5-5 TGTGCCAGCAGCTCCGGGATCGAGCGTGTGTTC CASSSGIERVF
TRBD1 TRBJ1-1 . TRBV29-1 TGCAGCGGAGGGACAGGAGGGGAAGCTTTCTTT CSGGTGGEAFF
. TRBJ1-1 . TRBV7-8 TGTGCCAGCAGCTTAACCTGGGGAGACACTGAAGCTTTCTTT CASSLTWGDTEAFF
. TRBJ1-3 . TRBV5-1 TGCGCCAGCAGCGGTGGGAGCTCTGGAAACACCATATATTTT CASSGGSSGNTIYF
TRBD2 TRBJ2-1 . TRBV3-1/TRBV3-2 TGTGCCAGCAGCCAGGCCGGGACTAGCGGGTACAATGAGCAGTTCTTC CASSQAGTSGYNEQFF
. TRBJ1-2 . TRBV18 TGTGCCAGCTCACCACGGAGTCGTCCAGGGGAAGAGGGTGGCTACACCTTC CASSPRSRPGEEGGYTF
. TRBJ2-5 . TRBV14 TGTGCCAGCAGCCAAGCGACGGCGTTTAGGACGGCCCAGTACTTC CASSQATAFRTAQYF
. TRBJ1-2 few TRBV5-1 TGCGCCAGCAGCTCGAGACAGGGCTACACCTTC CASSSRQGYTF
. TRBJ2-6 . TRBV6-5 TGTGCCAGCAAACAACAGGGATCTGGGGCCAACGTCCTGACTTTC CASKQQGSGANVLTF
. TRBJ1-5 . TRBV4-1 TGCGCCAGCAGCCAAGATAAAACAGGGACGGTCTATCAGCCCCAGCATTTT CASSQDKTGTVYQPQHF
TRBD2 TRBJ2-1 . TRBV28 TGTGCCAGCAGTAACAGACCCGGGACTAGCGGGAGGGGCTCCTACAATGAGCAGTTCTTC CASSNRPGTSGRGSYNEQFF
TRBD1 TRBJ2-3 . TRBV7-9 TGTGCCAGCAGGACCGGGACAGGCACAGATACGCAGTATTTT CASRTGTGTDTQYF
. TRBJ2-2 medium-sized TRBV10-3 TGTGCCATCAGTGTCACCGGGGAGCTGTTTTTT CAISVTGELFF
TRBD2 TRBJ2-1 . TRBV19 TGTGCCAGTAGAACAGCGGGAGGGGGTAATGAGCAGTTCTTC CASRTAGGGNEQFF
. TRBJ2-2 . TRBV5-4 TGTGCCAGCAGCATCCAGGGACCCGGGGAGCTGTTTTTT CASSIQGPGELFF
. TRBJ2-2 . TRBV6-6 TGTGCCAGCAGTTTGGGCGCGGTTACCGGGGAGCTGTTTTTT CASSLGAVTGELFF
. TRBJ2-2 . TRBV28 TGTGCCAGCAGTACAACGGCAGCCGGGGAGCTGTTTTTT CASSTTAAGELFF
TRBD1 TRBJ2-1 . TRBV5-1 TGCGCCAGCAGCCCCGGACAGGACGCCAATGAGCAGTTCTTC CASSPGQDANEQFF
. TRBJ2-7 . TRBV29-1 TGCAGCGCCGAACCCTACGAGCAGTACTTC CSAEPYEQYF
. TRBJ1-1 . TRBV3-1/TRBV3-2 TGTGCCAGCAGCCAAGATCGAGGGGGGGACACTGAAGCTTTCTTT CASSQDRGGDTEAFF
. TRBJ2-7 . TRBV30 TGTGCCTGGAGCAAAAGGGTGATAACCTACGAGCAGTACTTC CAWSKRVITYEQYF
. TRBJ2-2 . TRBV18 TGTGCCAGCTCACCACACGGGGAGCTGTTTTTT CASSPHGELFF
. TRBJ2-1 . TRBV5-5 TGTGCCAGCAGCTTGGGTTTCTACAATGAGCAGTTCTTC CASSLGFYNEQFF
TRBD1 TRBJ2-2 . TRBV10-1 TGCGCCAGCAGGGCGGACAGGACCGACGAGAACACCGGGGAGCTGTTTTTT CASRADRTDENTGELFF
. TRBJ1-5 . TRBV2 TGTGCCAGCAGAATCGCGGGGTGGGATCAGCCCCAGCATTTT CASRIAGWDQPQHF
TRBD1 TRBJ2-1 . TRBV12-3/TRBV12-4 TGTGCCAGCAGCCGGGACAGACTGAATGAGCAGTTCTTC CASSRDRLNEQFF
. TRBJ1-6 few TRBV7-6 TGTGCCAGCAGCTTAGTTGGTTTGGGGAACTCACCCCTCCACTTT CASSLVGLGNSPLHF
TRBD1 TRBJ2-1 . TRBV7-9 TGTGCCAGCAGCTTAGGCGGGACAGGGTACCATGAGCAGTTCTTC CASSLGGTGYHEQFF
. TRBJ2-5 . TRBV7-9 TGTGCCAGCAGCTTAGGAAGTCAAGAGACCCAGTACTTC CASSLGSQETQYF
. TRBJ2-1 . TRBV2 TGTGCCAGCAGACCCCGACAGACTTACTACTGGGGGGATCAGTTCTTC CASRPRQTYYWGDQFF
TRBD1 TRBJ2-1 . TRBV6-2/TRBV6-3 TGTGCCAGCAGTTACGACAGGGTGGTCGATGAGCAGTTCTTC CASSYDRVVDEQFF
TRBD2 TRBJ2-3 few TRBV9 TGTGCCAGCAGCGTTAGCGGGAGTACAACAGATACGCAGTATTTT CASSVSGSTTDTQYF
TRBD2 TRBJ2-5 . TRBV2 TGTGCCAGCAGTGAAGGGGTAGCGGGAGTTAGAGAGACCCAGTACTTC CASSEGVAGVRETQYF
TRBD2 TRBJ2-1 . TRBV5-6 TGTGCCAGCAGCGGCAGCGGGAGTAGTCCCTTTGAGCAGTTCTTC CASSGSGSSPFEQFF
. TRBJ2-2 . TRBV6-6 TGTGCCAGCAGCTCCCAGGGCACCGGGGAGCTGTTTTTT CASSSQGTGELFF
TRBD1 TRBJ2-3 once TRBV28 TGTGCCAGCAGGGGACAGGGGGCTTCGACAGATACGCAGTATTTT CASRGQGASTDTQYF
. TRBJ1-2 . TRBV30 TGTGCCTGGAGAGGGTTTTACTATGGCTACACCTTC CAWRGFYYGYTF
. TRBJ2-7 . TRBV28 TGTGCCAGCAGTGGACTAGGACAGGATTACTCCTACGAGCAGTACTTC CASSGLGQDYSYEQYF